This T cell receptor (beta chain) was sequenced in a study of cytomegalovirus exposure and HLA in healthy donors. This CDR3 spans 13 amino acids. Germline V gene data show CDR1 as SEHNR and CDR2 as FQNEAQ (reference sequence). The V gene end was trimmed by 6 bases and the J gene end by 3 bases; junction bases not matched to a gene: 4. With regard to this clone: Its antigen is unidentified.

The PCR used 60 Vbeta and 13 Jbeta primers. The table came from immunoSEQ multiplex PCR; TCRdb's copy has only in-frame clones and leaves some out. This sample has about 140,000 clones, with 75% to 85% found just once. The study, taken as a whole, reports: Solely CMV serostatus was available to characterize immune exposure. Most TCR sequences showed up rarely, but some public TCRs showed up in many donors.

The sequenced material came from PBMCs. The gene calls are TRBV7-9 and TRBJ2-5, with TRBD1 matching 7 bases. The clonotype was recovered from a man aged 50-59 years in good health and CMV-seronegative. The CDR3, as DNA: TGTGCCAGCAGTTACACAGGGGAAGAGACCCAGTACTTC. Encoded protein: CASSYTGEETQYF. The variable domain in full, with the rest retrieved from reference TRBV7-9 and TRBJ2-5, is DTGVSQNPRHKITKRGQNVTFRCDPISEHNRLYWYRQTLGQGPEFLTYFQNEAQLEKSRLLSDRFSAERPKGSFSTLEIQRTEQGDSAMYLCASSYTGEETQYFGPGTRLLVL.